This TCR beta chain is drawn from a study of PD-L1 blockade in urothelial cancer. Study-level background: Bladder-origin urothelial cancer in males covered about 90% of the roughly 30 patients.

This clone has a single count. The CDR3 sequence is 14 residues long. V lost 1 base and J lost 7; bases outside the gene matches: 5. Germline V lookup: CDR1 MNHNS, CDR2 SASEGT. Clones were sequenced by immunoSEQ multiplex PCR, and TCRdb holds only the in-frame ones, with some missing. The table lists around 66,000 clones, around nine tenths of them singletons. The sample's time point: peripheral blood 6 weeks after treatment start. Between 1 and 8 samples, pretreatment and on-treatment, were given by each patient. This sample comprised PBMCs, obtained around atezolizumab (anti-PD-L1) treatment. The chain uses TRBV6-1 and TRBJ1-2; 8 bases are shared with TRBD1. The TCR originated in a man aged 55 to 70 with urothelial cancer. The CDR3 sequence: CASSEVDRVAGYTF. The CDR3 DNA follows: TGTGCCAGCAGTGAAGTGGACAGGGTAGCTGGCTACACCTTC.